The entry below gives a single T cell receptor beta chain sequence along with its context. This CDR3 has 15 residues. The V end lost 5 bases, the J end lost 6 bases, and 16 bases lay between the germline ends. Germline CDR1 and CDR2: LNHDA and SQIVND (reference sequence). TCRdb's table, derived via immunoSEQ multiplex PCR, lists solely in-frame clones and lacks some. The repertoire includes more than 400,000 clones, approximately 83% of them detected once, and 3% to 3.5% sits in the top ten. This entry belongs to a study of blood T cell repertoires in COVID-19. Across the study: Researchers got acute and convalescent COVID-19 samples from the United States, Italy and Spain. Nucleic acid was either cDNA or gDNA, and it came from T cells, B-cell-depleted T cells, or PBMCs.

The gene calls are TRBV19 and TRBJ1-4; D possibly corresponds to TRBD1 (6 bases). What was sequenced was peripheral blood. The clonotype comes from a human donor in a cohort sampled during active COVID-19. In nucleotides, the CDR3 is TGTGCCAGTAGTCGAGGGGGGGCGGAGGATGAAAAACTGTTTTTT. Protein product: CASSRGGAEDEKLFF.